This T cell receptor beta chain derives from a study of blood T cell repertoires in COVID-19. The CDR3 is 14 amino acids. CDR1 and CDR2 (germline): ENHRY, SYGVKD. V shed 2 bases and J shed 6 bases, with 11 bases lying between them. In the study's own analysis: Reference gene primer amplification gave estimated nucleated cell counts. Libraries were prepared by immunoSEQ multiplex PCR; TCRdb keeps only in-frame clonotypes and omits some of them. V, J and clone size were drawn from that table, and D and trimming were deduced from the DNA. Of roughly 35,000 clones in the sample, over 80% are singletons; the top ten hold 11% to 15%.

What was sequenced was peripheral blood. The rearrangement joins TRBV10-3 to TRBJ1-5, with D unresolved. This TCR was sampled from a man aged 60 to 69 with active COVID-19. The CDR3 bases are TGTGCCATCAGTGAGCGTACCGCGGGTCAGCCCCAGCATTTT. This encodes CAISERTAGQPQHF.